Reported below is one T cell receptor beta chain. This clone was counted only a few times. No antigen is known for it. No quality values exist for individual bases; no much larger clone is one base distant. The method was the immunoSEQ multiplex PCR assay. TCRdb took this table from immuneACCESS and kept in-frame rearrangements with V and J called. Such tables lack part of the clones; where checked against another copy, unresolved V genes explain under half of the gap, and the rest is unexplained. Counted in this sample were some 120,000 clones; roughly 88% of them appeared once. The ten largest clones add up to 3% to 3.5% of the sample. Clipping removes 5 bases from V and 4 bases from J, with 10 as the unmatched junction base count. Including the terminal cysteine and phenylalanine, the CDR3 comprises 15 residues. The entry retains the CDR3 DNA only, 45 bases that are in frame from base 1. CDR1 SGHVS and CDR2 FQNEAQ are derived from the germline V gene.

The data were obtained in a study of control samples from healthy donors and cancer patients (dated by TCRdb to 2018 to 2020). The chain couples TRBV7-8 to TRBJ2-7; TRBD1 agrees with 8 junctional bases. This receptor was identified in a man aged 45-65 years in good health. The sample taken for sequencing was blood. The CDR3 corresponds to CASSPGQGPSYEQYF. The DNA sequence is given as TGTGCCAGCAGCCCCGGACAGGGCCCCTCATACGAGCAGTACTTC. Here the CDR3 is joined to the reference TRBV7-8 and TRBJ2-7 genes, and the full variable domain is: GAGVSQSPRYKVAKRGQDVALRCDPISGHVSLFWYQQALGQGPEFLTYFQNEAQLDKSGLPSDRFFAERPEGSVSTLKIQRTQQEDSAVYLCASSPGQGPSYEQYFGPGTRLTVT.